The entry below gives a single T cell receptor (beta chain) sequence along with its context. Its antigen is undetermined. The data are from a study of T cell repertoires in cytomegalovirus infection. Study summary: The study used recently identified HLA-C-restricted and well-studied HLA-B-restricted CMV epitopes. It can be stated that public TCR beta signatures indicated CMV infection as well as a matching HLA type. Study-wide points: Carriers of CMV plus the relevant HLA were identified by cumulative public TCR beta family frequency. Clonotype analysis showed dominance of the ex vivo response by HLA-C-restricted CMV-specific TCR beta clonotypes.

The CDR3 extends over 15 amino acids. CDR1 is WSHSY, CDR2 SAAADI, per germline. Trimming took off 4 bases at V and 4 bases at J, with 16 bases between the two ends. Using its own MiXCR run on the reads, TCRdb lists one record per CDR3 protein. The sample consists of around 77,000 distinct CDR3 sequences, more than 20% of them appearing once. The receptor's source is a human donor in good health (CMV status not recorded). Some clones in this sample may be carry-over from other donors' samples. Material: CD8+ T cells from cultured PBMCs, obtained from culture after CMV antigen stimulation. The chain is built from TRBV10-2 and TRBJ1-2; D is possibly TRBD1 (6 bases). The CDR3 DNA reads TGCGCCAGCAGTGGGGGGCCAGACCACCCCTATGGCTACACCTTC. Its protein product is CASSGGPDHPYGYTF.